This TCR beta chain was observed in a study of T cells after yellow fever vaccination. Regarding the study as a whole: A weaker secondary response peaked on day 5, the primary on day 15.

TCRdb independently ran MiXCR on the 5' RACE reads; one entry per CDR3 protein. The data contain 20,000 to 25,000 distinct CDR3 sequences, approximately 3.2% of them seen just once; the ten biggest clones take up 0.75% to 1%. This clonotype has more than one count but fewer than ten. CDR1 is SGHVS and CDR2 is FQNEAQ in the germline V gene. The CDR3 runs to 15 residues. Trimming took 0 bases from V and 3 from J, leaving 10 bases between them. The V and J genes are TRBV7-8 and TRBJ2-3, with D perhaps given as TRBD1 or TRBD2 (5 bases each). Sequenced here: PBMCs, either bulk or a sorted T-cell subset (CD4+, CD8+, memory, or dextramer-sorted; not recorded which), sampled roughly 47 days after the first yellow fever vaccination. The clonotype originates from a man in his late teens or twenties who received the YFV17D yellow fever vaccine. The CDR3 sequence is CASSLAWGKTDTQYF. The DNA of the CDR3 is TGTGCCAGCAGCTTAGCCTGGGGGAAGACAGATACGCAGTATTTT.